These T cell receptor beta chains were read from a single sample in a study of blood T cell repertoires in COVID-19. Libraries were prepared by immunoSEQ multiplex PCR; TCRdb keeps only in-frame clonotypes and omits some of them. The sample holds 180,000 or so clones; about four fifths are singletons and the top ten take approximately 10%. Sequencing was done on a sample of PBMCs or T cells enriched from blood (not recorded which). The receptors stem from a man in his fifties or sixties who had recovered from COVID-19. Both conserved end residues are part of each CDR3. A D gene is named only where the DNA matches it firmly. The size field is filled for only some rows; it gives once, few, many or a size class.

v_gene: TRBV7-9
j_gene: TRBJ2-7
abundance: .
d_gene: TRBD1
CDR3aa: CASATTGGLGHEQYF
CDR3nt: TGTGCCAGCGCAACGACAGGGGGCCTGGGGCACGAGCAGTACTTC

v_gene: TRBV5-1
j_gene: TRBJ1-3
abundance: .
d_gene: .
CDR3aa: CASSLAGGNTIYF
CDR3nt: TGCGCCAGCAGCTTGGCAGGAGGAAACACCATATATTTT

v_gene: TRBV28
j_gene: TRBJ1-1
abundance: .
d_gene: .
CDR3aa: CASSSPGAAMNTEAFF
CDR3nt: TGTGCCAGCAGTTCCCCAGGGGCGGCCATGAACACTGAAGCTTTCTTT

v_gene: TRBV7-6
j_gene: TRBJ2-5
abundance: .
d_gene: .
CDR3aa: CASSYSGAGQETQYF
CDR3nt: TGTGCCAGCAGCTACTCTGGGGCCGGGCAAGAGACCCAGTACTTC

v_gene: TRBV20-1
j_gene: TRBJ1-1
abundance: .
d_gene: .
CDR3aa: CSASGIVWGVGNTEAFF
CDR3nt: TGCAGTGCTAGTGGTATTGTGTGGGGGGTCGGGAACACTGAAGCTTTCTTT

v_gene: TRBV29-1
j_gene: TRBJ2-6
abundance: .
d_gene: TRBD1
CDR3aa: CSAGTTGDSGANVLTF
CDR3nt: TGCAGCGCGGGAACGACAGGGGACTCTGGGGCCAACGTCCTGACTTTC

v_gene: TRBV19
j_gene: TRBJ2-1
abundance: .
d_gene: .
CDR3aa: CASSTGAHNEQFF
CDR3nt: TGTGCCAGTAGCACGGGAGCCCACAATGAGCAGTTCTTC

v_gene: TRBV19
j_gene: TRBJ2-5
abundance: .
d_gene: .
CDR3aa: CASSKGEDHKETQYF
CDR3nt: TGTGCCAGTAGTAAGGGAGAGGACCACAAAGAGACCCAGTACTTC

v_gene: TRBV9
j_gene: TRBJ1-4
abundance: few
d_gene: .
CDR3aa: CASSVEGLWGEKLFF
CDR3nt: TGTGCCAGCAGCGTAGAGGGACTTTGGGGTGAAAAACTGTTTTTT

v_gene: TRBV7-2
j_gene: TRBJ2-1
abundance: .
d_gene: TRBD2
CDR3aa: CASSRTSEAYNEQFF
CDR3nt: TGTGCCAGCAGCCGCACTAGCGAAGCCTACAATGAGCAGTTCTTC

v_gene: TRBV7-9
j_gene: TRBJ1-3
abundance: .
d_gene: .
CDR3aa: CASSFGDSGNTIYF
CDR3nt: TGTGCCAGCAGCTTCGGTGACTCTGGAAACACCATATATTTT

v_gene: TRBV5-1
j_gene: TRBJ2-2
abundance: .
d_gene: .
CDR3aa: CASSLGSRATGIGELFF
CDR3nt: TGCGCCAGCAGCTTGGGATCCCGGGCCACAGGAATCGGGGAGCTGTTTTTT

v_gene: TRBV19
j_gene: TRBJ2-2
abundance: .
d_gene: TRBD2
CDR3aa: CASSTTSVNTGELFF
CDR3nt: TGTGCCAGTAGCACGACTAGCGTAAACACCGGGGAGCTGTTTTTT

v_gene: TRBV6-6
j_gene: TRBJ1-1
abundance: .
d_gene: .
CDR3aa: CASSFQGLDTEAFF
CDR3nt: TGTGCCAGCAGTTTCCAGGGGTTGGACACTGAAGCTTTCTTT

v_gene: TRBV25-1
j_gene: TRBJ2-1
abundance: few
d_gene: TRBD2
CDR3aa: CASAKPILSGRPHEQFF
CDR3nt: TGTGCCAGCGCAAAACCTATCCTTAGCGGGAGGCCCCATGAGCAGTTCTTC